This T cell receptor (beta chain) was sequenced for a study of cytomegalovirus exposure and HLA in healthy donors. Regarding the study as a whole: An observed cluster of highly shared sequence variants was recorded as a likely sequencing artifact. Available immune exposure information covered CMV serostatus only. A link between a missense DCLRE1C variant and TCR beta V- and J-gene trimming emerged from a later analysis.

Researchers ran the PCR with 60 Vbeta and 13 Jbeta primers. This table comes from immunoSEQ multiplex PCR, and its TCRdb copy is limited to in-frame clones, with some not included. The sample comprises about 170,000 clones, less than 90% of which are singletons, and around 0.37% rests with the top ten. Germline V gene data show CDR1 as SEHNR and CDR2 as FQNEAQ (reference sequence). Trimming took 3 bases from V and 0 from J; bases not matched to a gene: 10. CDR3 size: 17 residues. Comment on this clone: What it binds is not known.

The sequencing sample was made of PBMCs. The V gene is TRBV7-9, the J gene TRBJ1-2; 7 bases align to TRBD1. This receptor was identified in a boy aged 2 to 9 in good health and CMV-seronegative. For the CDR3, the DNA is TGTGCCAGCAGCTTGACAGGGAGATTGGAGGCTAACTATGGCTACACCTTC. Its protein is CASSLTGRLEANYGYTF.